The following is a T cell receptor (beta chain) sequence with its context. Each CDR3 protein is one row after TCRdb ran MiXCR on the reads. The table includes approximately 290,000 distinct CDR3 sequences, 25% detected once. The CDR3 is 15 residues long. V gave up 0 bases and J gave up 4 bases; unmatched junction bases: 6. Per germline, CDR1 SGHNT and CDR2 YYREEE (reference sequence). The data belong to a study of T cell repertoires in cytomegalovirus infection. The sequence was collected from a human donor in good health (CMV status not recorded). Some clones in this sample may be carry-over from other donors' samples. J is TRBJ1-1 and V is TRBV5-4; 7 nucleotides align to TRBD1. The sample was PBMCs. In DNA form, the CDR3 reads TGTGCCAGCAGCTTGGGGGCAGGGGGGTTCACTGAAGCTTTCTTT. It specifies CASSLGAGGFTEAFF.